These T cell receptor beta chains were read from a single sample in a study of cytomegalovirus exposure and HLA in healthy donors. Repertoires were generated with immunoSEQ multiplex PCR, while TCRdb's copy carries only in-frame clones and drops some. Of about 130,000 clones listed, 55% to 75% are singletons. Material: PBMCs. Every receptor here comes from a human donor in good health. CDR3s include the opening cysteine and the closing phenylalanine or tryptophan. Each record gives: V gene, J gene, CDR3 protein.

>TRBV18|TRBJ1-1
CATTEGLNTEAFF
>TRBV29-1|TRBJ1-1
CSGRGGRAEAFF
>TRBV9|TRBJ2-3
CASSVGTAPRTDTQYF
>TRBV7-6|TRBJ1-1
CASSLGQNTEAFF
>TRBV6-1|TRBJ2-3
CASSEGFSGGLGTDTQYF
>TRBV4-1|TRBJ1-1
CASSQDDRGNTEAFF
>TRBV7-2|TRBJ2-5
CASSFDPGDLGETQYF
>TRBV2|TRBJ2-5
CASSDPTERQETQYF
>TRBV4-1|TRBJ2-3
CASSPYQALSTDTQYF
>TRBV5-1|TRBJ1-2
CASSARQGDSGYTF
>TRBV5-8|TRBJ2-3
CASSLGLAGSTDTQYF
>TRBV9|TRBJ2-1
CASSVVERTIYNEQFF
>TRBV15|TRBJ2-7
CATSNLREQYF
>TRBV7-9|TRBJ1-2
CASSPYSYGYTF
>TRBV7-9|TRBJ2-2
CASSLGQGSTGELFF
>TRBV6-5|TRBJ2-7
CASSDRPPSYEQYF
>TRBV29-1|TRBJ1-1
CSVGGHLNTEAFF
>TRBV6-6|TRBJ2-3
CASSSNRGRSTDTQYF
>TRBV6-1|TRBJ1-4
CASSEAMGGGKLFF
>TRBV5-1|TRBJ2-5
CASSPTGVIQETQYF
>TRBV5-4|TRBJ2-1
CASSLGPAGGLDEQFF
>TRBV29-1|TRBJ2-6
CSADWGANVLTF
>TRBV6-6|TRBJ2-2
CASSRTDTGELFF
>TRBV28|TRBJ1-3
CASSLTRVSGNTIYF
>TRBV30|TRBJ1-2
CAWSGQANYGYTF
>TRBV11-2|TRBJ2-1
CASSGGLAGGSGEQFF
>TRBV6-6|TRBJ1-1
CASSYLRTGGNTEAFF
>TRBV11-2|TRBJ1-2
CASSPAGGYTF
>TRBV10-3|TRBJ1-3
CAISGTNYGDTIYF
>TRBV9|TRBJ2-1
CASSVVASGSFDNGQFF
>TRBV7-2|TRBJ2-2
CASSLGTGYDTGELFF
>TRBV5-5|TRBJ1-2
CASSPSNRGGYTF
>TRBV13|TRBJ2-7
CASSLGASGMEQYF
>TRBV28|TRBJ1-4
CASSSSLNEKLFF
>TRBV5-1|TRBJ1-1
CASSPAGTMNTEAFF
>TRBV28|TRBJ2-1
CASSTTWWAGGGINNEQFF
>TRBV4-1|TRBJ1-2
CASSQEQPKPYGYTF
>TRBV7-2|TRBJ1-1
CASSLERRGTEAFF
>TRBV5-4|TRBJ2-3
CASSLALQGTDTQYF
>TRBV6-1|TRBJ2-7
CASSEAPRVGYEQYF
>TRBV28|TRBJ2-7
CASSFPGRLAGGLREQYF
>TRBV7-2|TRBJ1-6
CASSLDRQGIPLHF
>TRBV28|TRBJ2-2
CASRGQANTGELFF
>TRBV11-2|TRBJ2-1
CASSQGQVRMNEQFF
>TRBV5-4|TRBJ2-3
CASSLFPGLLAGEDTQYF
>TRBV7-2|TRBJ1-5
CASSIGTVSNQPQHF